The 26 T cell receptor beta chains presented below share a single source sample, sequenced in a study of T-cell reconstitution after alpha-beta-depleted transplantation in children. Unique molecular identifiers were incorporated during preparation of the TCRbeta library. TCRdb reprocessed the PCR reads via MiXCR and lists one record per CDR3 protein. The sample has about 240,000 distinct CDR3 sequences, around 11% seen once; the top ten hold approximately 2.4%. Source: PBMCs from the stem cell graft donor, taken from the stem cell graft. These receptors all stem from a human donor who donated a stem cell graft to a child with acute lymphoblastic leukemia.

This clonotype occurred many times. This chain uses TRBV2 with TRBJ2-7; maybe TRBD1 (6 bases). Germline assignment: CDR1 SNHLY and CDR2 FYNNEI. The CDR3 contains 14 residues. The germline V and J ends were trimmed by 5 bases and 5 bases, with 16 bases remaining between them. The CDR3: CASSIRGLINEQYF. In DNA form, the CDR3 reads TGTGCCAGCAGTATCAGGGGTTTAATCAACGAGCAGTACTTC.

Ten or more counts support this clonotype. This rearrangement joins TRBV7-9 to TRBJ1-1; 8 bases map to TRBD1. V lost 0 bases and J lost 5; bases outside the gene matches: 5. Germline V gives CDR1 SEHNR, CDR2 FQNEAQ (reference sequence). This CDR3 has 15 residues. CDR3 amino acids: CASSLAQGARTEAFF. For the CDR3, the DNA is TGTGCCAGCAGCTTAGCGCAGGGGGCGCGTACTGAAGCTTTCTTT.

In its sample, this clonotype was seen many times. The CDR3 here is CASSLGGVNQPQHF. The CDR3 DNA sequence: TGTGCCAGCAGCTTAGGGGGGGTCAATCAGCCCCAGCATTTT. The chain combines TRBV7-9 with TRBJ1-5; tentatively, D is TRBD1 (5 bases). The V gene lost 1 base and the J gene lost 3 bases, with 7 bases spanning the gap. The CDR3 is 14 amino acids. CDR1 is SEHNR and CDR2 is FQNEAQ in the germline V gene (reference sequence).

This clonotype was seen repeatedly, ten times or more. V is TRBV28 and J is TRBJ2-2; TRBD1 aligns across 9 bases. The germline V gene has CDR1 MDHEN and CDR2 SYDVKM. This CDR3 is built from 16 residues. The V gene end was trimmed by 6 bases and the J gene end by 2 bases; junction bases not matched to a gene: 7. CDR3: CASSPRDRVNTGELFF. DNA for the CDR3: TGTGCCAGCAGCCCCCGGGACAGGGTAAACACCGGGGAGCTGTTTTTT.

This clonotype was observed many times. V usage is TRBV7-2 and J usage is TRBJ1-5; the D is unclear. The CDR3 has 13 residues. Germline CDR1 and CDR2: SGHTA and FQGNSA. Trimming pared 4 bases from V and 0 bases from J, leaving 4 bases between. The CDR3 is CASSSFSNQPQHF. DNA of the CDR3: TGTGCCAGCAGCTCCTTTAGCAATCAGCCCCAGCATTTT. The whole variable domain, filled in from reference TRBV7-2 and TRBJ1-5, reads GAGVSQSPSNKVTEKGKDVELRCDPISGHTALYWYRQSLGQGLEFLIYFQGNSAPDKSGLPSDRFSAERTGGSVSTLTIQRTQQEDSAVYLCASSSFSNQPQHFGDGTRLSIL.

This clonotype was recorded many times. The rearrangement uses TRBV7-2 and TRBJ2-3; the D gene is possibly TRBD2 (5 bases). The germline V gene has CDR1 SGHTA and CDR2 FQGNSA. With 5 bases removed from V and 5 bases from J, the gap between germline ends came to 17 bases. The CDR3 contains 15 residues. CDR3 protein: CASSHGLLLGDTQYF. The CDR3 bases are TGTGCCAGCAGCCACGGACTCCTATTGGGAGATACGCAGTATTTT.

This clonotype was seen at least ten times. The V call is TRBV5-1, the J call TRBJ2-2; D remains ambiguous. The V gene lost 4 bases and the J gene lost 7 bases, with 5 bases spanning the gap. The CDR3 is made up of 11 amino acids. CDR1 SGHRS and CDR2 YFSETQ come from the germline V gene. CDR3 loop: CASSLNGELFF. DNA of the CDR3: TGCGCCAGCAGCCTGAACGGGGAGCTGTTTTTT.

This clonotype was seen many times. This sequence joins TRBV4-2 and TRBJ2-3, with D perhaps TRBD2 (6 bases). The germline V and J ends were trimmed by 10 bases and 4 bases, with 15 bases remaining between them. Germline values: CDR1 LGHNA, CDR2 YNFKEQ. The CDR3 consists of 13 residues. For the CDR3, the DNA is TGTGCCACCGGGACTCCCGCCCCAGATACGCAGTATTTT. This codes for CATGTPAPDTQYF.

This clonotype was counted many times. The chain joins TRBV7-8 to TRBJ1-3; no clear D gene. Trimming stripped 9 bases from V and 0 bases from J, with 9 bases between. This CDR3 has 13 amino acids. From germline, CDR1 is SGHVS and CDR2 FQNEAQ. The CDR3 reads CASLLGSGNTIYF. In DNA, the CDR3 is TGTGCCAGTCTCTTGGGCTCTGGAAACACCATATATTTT.

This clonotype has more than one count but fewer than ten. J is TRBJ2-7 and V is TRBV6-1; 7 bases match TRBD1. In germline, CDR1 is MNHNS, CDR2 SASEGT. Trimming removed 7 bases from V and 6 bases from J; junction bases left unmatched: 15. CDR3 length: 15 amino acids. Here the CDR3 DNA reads TGTGCCAGCAATCCAGACAGGGCACTAGTATCCGAGCAGTACTTC. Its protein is CASNPDRALVSEQYF.

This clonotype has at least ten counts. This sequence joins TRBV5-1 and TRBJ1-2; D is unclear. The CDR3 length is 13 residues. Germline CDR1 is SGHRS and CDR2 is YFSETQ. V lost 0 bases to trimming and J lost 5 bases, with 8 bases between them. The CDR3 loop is CASSLEDLYGYTF. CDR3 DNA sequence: TGCGCCAGCAGCTTGGAGGACCTATATGGCTACACCTTC.

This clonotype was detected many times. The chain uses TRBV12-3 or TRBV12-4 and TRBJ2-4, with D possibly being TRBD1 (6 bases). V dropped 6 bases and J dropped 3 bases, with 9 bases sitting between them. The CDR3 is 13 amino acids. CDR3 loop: CASRPGHKNIQYF. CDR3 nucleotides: TGTGCCAGCAGACCGGGACACAAAAACATTCAGTACTTC.

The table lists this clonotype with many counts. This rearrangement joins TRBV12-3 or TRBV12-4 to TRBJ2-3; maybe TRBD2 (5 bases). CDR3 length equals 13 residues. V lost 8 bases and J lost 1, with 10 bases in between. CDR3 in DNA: TGTGCCAGCCGGGGAGTGGGCACAGATACGCAGTATTTT. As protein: CASRGVGTDTQYF.

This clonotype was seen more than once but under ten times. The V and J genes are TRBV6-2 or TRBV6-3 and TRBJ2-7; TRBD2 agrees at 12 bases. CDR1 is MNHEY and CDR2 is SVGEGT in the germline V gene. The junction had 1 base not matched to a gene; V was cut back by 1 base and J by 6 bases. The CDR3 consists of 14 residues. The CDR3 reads CASSYWGLAGEQYF. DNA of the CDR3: TGTGCCAGCAGTTACTGGGGACTAGCGGGCGAGCAGTACTTC.

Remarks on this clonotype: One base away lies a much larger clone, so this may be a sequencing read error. The CDR3 loop reads CAGSPHSYRGAYSGANVLTF. CDR3 DNA: TGTGCCGGCAGTCCCCATTCTTACAGGGGAGCTTACTCTGGGGCCAACGTCCTGACTTTC. V usage is TRBV28 and J usage is TRBJ2-6; the match to TRBD1 covers 7 bases. Germline loops: CDR1 MDHEN, CDR2 SYDVKM. This CDR3 spans 20 amino acids.

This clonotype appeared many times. CDR3 DNA: TGTGCCAGCAGTGAACAGGCCAGTAGGGAGGAGACCCAGTACTTC. Protein sequence: CASSEQASREETQYF. The chain has TRBV2 and TRBJ2-5; maybe TRBD2 (5 bases). V shed 2 bases and J shed 5 bases, with 15 bases lying between them. The length of the CDR3 is 15 residues. Germline V gene lookup returns CDR1 SNHLY and CDR2 FYNNEI.

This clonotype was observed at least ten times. The CDR3 sequence is CASSLGGGGRIYNEQFF. For the CDR3, the DNA is TGTGCCAGCAGTCTGGGGGGCGGGGGGAGGATTTACAATGAGCAGTTCTTC. This chain uses TRBV6-1 with TRBJ2-1; 8 nucleotides line up with TRBD2. CDR3 length: 17 amino acids. Trimming removed 5 bases from V and 4 bases from J; junction bases left unmatched: 13. Looked up from germline, CDR1 is MNHNS and CDR2 is SASEGT.

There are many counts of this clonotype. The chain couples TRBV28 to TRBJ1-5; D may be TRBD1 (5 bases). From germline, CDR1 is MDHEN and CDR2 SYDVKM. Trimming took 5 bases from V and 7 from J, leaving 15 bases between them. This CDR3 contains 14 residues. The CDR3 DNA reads TGTGCCAGCAGTCTTCCAGGGAGGTACCAGCCCCAGCATTTT. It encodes CASSLPGRYQPQHF. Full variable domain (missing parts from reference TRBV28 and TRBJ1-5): DVKVTQSSRYLVKRTGEKVFLECVQDMDHENMFWYRQDPGLGLRLIYFSYDVKMKEKGDIPEGYSVSREKKERFSLILESASTNQTSMYLCASSLPGRYQPQHFGDGTRLSIL.

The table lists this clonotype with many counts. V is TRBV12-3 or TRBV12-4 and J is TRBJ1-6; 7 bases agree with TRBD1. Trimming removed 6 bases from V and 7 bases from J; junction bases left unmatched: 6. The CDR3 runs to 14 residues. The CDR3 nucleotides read TGTGCCAGCAGCTTCGGACAGGTGAATTCACCCCTCCACTTT. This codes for CASSFGQVNSPLHF.

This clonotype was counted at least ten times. CDR3 amino acids: CASSQDAATGSSGNTIYF. CDR3 sequence (DNA): TGCGCCAGCAGCCAAGATGCGGCGACAGGGAGCTCTGGAAACACCATATATTTT. The chain links TRBV4-3 to TRBJ1-3; 7 nucleotides match TRBD1. The length of the CDR3 is 18 residues. The junction had 8 bases not matched to a gene; V was cut back by 0 bases and J by 0 bases. The germline CDR1 and CDR2 sequences are LGHNA and YSLEER.

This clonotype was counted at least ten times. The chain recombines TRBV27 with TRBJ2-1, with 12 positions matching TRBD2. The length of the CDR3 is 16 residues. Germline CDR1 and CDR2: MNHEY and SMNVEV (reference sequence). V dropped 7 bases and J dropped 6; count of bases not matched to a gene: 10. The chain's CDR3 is CASTSRGLAGRNEQFF. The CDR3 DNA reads TGTGCCAGCACCTCGCGTGGACTAGCGGGACGCAATGAGCAGTTCTTC.

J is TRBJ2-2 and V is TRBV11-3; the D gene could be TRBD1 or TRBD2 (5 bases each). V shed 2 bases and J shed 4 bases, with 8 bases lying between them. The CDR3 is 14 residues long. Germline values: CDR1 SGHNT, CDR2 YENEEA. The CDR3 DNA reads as TGTGCCAGCAGCTTATCGGGGCTCACCGGGGAGCTGTTTTTT. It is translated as CASSLSGLTGELFF.

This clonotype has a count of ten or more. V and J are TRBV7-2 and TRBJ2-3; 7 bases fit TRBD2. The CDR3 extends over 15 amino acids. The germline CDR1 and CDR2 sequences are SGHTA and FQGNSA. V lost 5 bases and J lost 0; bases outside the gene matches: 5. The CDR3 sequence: CASSAGVSSTDTQYF. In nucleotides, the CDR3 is TGTGCCAGCAGCGCGGGGGTATCTAGCACAGATACGCAGTATTTT.

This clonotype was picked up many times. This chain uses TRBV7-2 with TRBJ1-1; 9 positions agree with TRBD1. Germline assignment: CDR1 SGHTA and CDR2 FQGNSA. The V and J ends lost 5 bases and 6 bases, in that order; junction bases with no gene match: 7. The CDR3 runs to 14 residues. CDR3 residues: CASSKQQGAPEAFF. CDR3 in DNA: TGTGCCAGCAGCAAGCAACAGGGGGCTCCTGAAGCTTTCTTT.

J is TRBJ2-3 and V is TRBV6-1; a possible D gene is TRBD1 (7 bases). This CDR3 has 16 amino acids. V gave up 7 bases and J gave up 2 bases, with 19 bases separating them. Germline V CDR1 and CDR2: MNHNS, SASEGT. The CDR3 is CASTDAGTALTDTQYF. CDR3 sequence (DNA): TGTGCCAGCACCGACGCGGGGACAGCTCTCACAGATACGCAGTATTTT.

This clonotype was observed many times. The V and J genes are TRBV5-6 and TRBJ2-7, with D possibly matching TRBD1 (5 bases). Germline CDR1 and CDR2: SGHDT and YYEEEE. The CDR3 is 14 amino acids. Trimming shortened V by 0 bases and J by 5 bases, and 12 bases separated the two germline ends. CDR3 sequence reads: CASSLGAGIDEQYF. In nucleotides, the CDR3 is TGTGCCAGCAGCTTGGGGGCAGGGATTGACGAGCAGTACTTC.